The rows below give T cell receptor beta chains drawn from one sample of a study of control samples from healthy donors and cancer patients. Profiled with immunoSEQ multiplex PCR; TCRdb holds only in-frame clones, not every one. The sample comprises 160,000 or so clones, 96% of which are singletons, and 0.95% to 1.1% rests with the top ten. Sequencing input: blood. These receptors were collected from a woman younger than 45 in good health. Each CDR3 is given with its conserved first and last residue. D genes are given only for firm matches. Clone size is stated in some rows and not others, as once, few, many or a class when expanded.

>.|TRBV5-1|.|TRBJ1-2
TGCGCCAGCAGCTTGGGAGGGAATTCTAACTATGGCTACACCTTC
CASSLGGNSNYGYTF
>once|TRBV6-5|TRBD1|TRBJ2-3
TGTGCCAGCAGAACAGACAGGGGGCGCTCAGATACGCAGTATTTT
CASRTDRGRSDTQYF
>.|TRBV6-5|TRBD2|TRBJ2-1
TGTGCCAGCAGCTATACTAGCGGTTACAATGAGCAGTTCTTC
CASSYTSGYNEQFF
>few|TRBV20-1|.|TRBJ1-1
TGCAGTGCTAGTATTGAGGTGGCTGAAGCTTTCTTT
CSASIEVAEAFF
>.|TRBV19|.|TRBJ1-1
TGTGCCAGTAGTATAGATCTGGGCAGGGATATAGAAGCTTTCTTT
CASSIDLGRDIEAFF
>.|TRBV2|.|TRBJ2-7
TGTGCCAGCAGTGCCCTACAAGACTTGTCCTACGAGCAGTACTTC
CASSALQDLSYEQYF
>.|TRBV4-2|TRBD1|TRBJ1-2
TGTGCCAGCAGCCCCCGGGACAGTTTTCTTTATGGCTACACCTTC
CASSPRDSFLYGYTF
>.|TRBV7-9|.|TRBJ2-3
TGTGCCAGCAGTAGCACAGATACGCAGTATTTT
CASSSTDTQYF
>.|TRBV9|TRBD1|TRBJ1-3
TGTGCCAGCAGCGTAGTGGGGACAGCGGGAAACACCATATATTTT
CASSVVGTAGNTIYF
>.|TRBV5-6|.|TRBJ1-3
TGTGCCAGCAGCTTCGCCGGGCGCACCGGAAACACCATATATTTT
CASSFAGRTGNTIYF
>.|TRBV11-3|TRBD1|TRBJ2-1
TGTGCCAGCAGCTCGTCGGACAGGGACAATGAGCAGTTCTTC
CASSSSDRDNEQFF
>.|TRBV24-1|.|TRBJ2-1
TGTGCCACCAGTGGTCACTACGGGGGTGAGCAGTTCTTC
CATSGHYGGEQFF
>.|TRBV4-1|TRBD2|TRBJ2-1
TGCGCCAGCAGCACAGCGGGGACTACTTACAATGAGCAGTTCTTC
CASSTAGTTYNEQFF
>.|TRBV3-1/TRBV3-2|.|TRBJ1-2
TGTGCCAGCAAGGACGGTGACTATGGCTACACCTTC
CASKDGDYGYTF
>.|TRBV5-4|.|TRBJ1-2
TGTGCCAGCAGCTTCGACGCCTACTCTAACTATGGCTACACCTTC
CASSFDAYSNYGYTF
>.|TRBV4-2|.|TRBJ1-1
TGTGCCAGCAGCCAACTCAGGGCCAGCACTGAAGCTTTCTTT
CASSQLRASTEAFF
>once|TRBV5-6|.|TRBJ1-4
TGTGCCAGCAGCTGGGGACGGAATGAAAAACTGTTTTTT
CASSWGRNEKLFF
>.|TRBV6-5|.|TRBJ2-2
TGTGCCAGCACGGTCAGCCTAGCGAGCACCGGGGAGCTGTTTTTT
CASTVSLASTGELFF